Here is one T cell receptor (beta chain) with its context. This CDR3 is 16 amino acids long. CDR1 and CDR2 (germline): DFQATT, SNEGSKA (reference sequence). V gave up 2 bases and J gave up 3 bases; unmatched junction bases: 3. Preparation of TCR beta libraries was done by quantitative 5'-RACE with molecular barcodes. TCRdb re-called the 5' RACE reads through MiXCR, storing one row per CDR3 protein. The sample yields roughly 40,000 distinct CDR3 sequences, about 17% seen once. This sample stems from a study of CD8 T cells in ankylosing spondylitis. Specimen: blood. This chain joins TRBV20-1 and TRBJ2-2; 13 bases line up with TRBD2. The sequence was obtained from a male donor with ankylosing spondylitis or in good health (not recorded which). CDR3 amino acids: CSARLGLAGDTGELFF. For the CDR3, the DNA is TGCAGTGCTAGACTAGGACTAGCGGGAGACACCGGGGAGCTGTTTTTT.